This entry concerns a single T cell receptor beta chain. Its specificity is unknown. The data stem from a study of T-cell memory formation after mild COVID-19. The study's findings and limits: Proof of SARS-CoV-2 specificity was absent for the second-wave clones that crested on day 37. Some responding clones appeared in pre-infection memory, suggesting cross-reactive memory joined.

The CDR3 is made up of 13 amino acids. The V end lost 3 bases, the J end lost 5 bases, and 11 bases lay between the germline ends. The germline V gene encodes CDR1 KGHSH and CDR2 LQKENI. Each CDR3 protein gets one entry after TCRdb re-called the 5' RACE reads with MiXCR. The sample lists hundreds of thousands of distinct CDR3 sequences, around a quarter occurring once. The sample consisted of PBMCs or a T cell subset sorted from them (not recorded which). The chain couples TRBV18 to TRBJ2-7, with D possibly matching TRBD1 (5 bases). The clonotype comes from an adult woman who had mild COVID-19 (a few samples of this study predate the infection). Cell type and time point are not known. CDR3 in DNA: TGTGCCAGCTCACCCGCACAGGCCCACGAGCAGTACTTC. Translated: CASSPAQAHEQYF.